This T cell receptor beta chain was sequenced for a study of CD8+ T cells in alopecia areata. Study at large: Treated patients received oral tofacitinib, 5 to 10 mg twice daily. Tofacitinib exposure lasted 6 to 18 months, followed by 6 months off drug.

This clone came up a few times. Following extraction, RNA underwent reverse transcription to cDNA, which served as the sequencing template. Using immunoSEQ multiplex PCR, the repertoire was profiled, and TCRdb retains in-frame clones only, with some absent. The data contain some 170,000 clones, 50% to 65% of them singletons. V was clipped by 4 bases and J by 7 bases; unmatched bases: 8. The germline gives CDR1 SEHNR, CDR2 FQNEAQ (reference sequence). This CDR3 contains 15 residues. Sample treatment: oral pan-JAK inhibitor, 5-10 mg twice daily. Punch biopsies of lesional scalp, plus peripheral blood, were taken from alopecia areata patients. Sorted populations comprised CD4+ and CD8+ T cells obtained from PBMCs.

The origin of this receptor is a human donor with alopecia areata. Specimen: CD8+ T cells sorted from blood, collected at week 24, from a patient treated with tofacitinib. The chain links TRBV7-9 to TRBJ2-1; 9 nucleotides match TRBD2. The CDR3 DNA reads as TGTGCCAGCAGCTCAACCGGGACTAGCTATAATGAGCAGTTCTTC. This encodes CASSSTGTSYNEQFF.